Each of the 21 T cell receptor beta chains below was sequenced from the same sample in a study of T cell changes during pregnancy in multiple sclerosis. The data were produced by immunoSEQ multiplex PCR, yet TCRdb's version contains in-frame clones alone and is incomplete. This table has about 49,000 clones, nearly 90% appearing once. Here the sequenced sample was peripheral blood, taken after pregnancy. The receptors come from a female donor in good health, enrolled as a control in a pregnancy study.

The rearrangement uses TRBV18 and TRBJ2-7, with D tentatively TRBD1 (6 bases). The V and J ends lost 6 bases and 2 bases respectively, with 17 bases between them. The CDR3 totals 15 residues. Germline loops: CDR1 KGHSH, CDR2 LQKENI. The CDR3 coding sequence is TGTGCCAGCTCCCCTGGACAGTACCCACCCTACGAGCAGTACTTC. Translation gives CASSPGQYPPYEQYF.

Note on this clone: This may be a read error, as it is one base from a much larger clone. In the same sample, other DNA sequences code for this CDR3. The CDR3 sequence: CASSWAGGAYEQYF. The CDR3 bases are TGTGCCAGCAGTTGGGCGGGGGGAGCCTACGAGCAGTACTTC. This chain uses TRBV6-6 with TRBJ2-7, with TRBD2 identical over 8 bases. Germline CDR1 reads MNHNY; CDR2 reads SVGAGI (reference sequence). With V trimmed by 4 bases and J by 2 bases, 4 bases remained unmatched. CDR3 length: 14 residues.

V gene TRBV12-5 combines with J gene TRBJ1-5; D not resolved. V dropped 0 bases and J dropped 7 bases, with 19 bases sitting between them. The CDR3 contains 17 residues. Germline-derived CDR1 and CDR2 are LGHNT and FRNRAP. The CDR3 loop reads CASGLVPWTQFDQPQHF. CDR3 DNA sequence: TGTGCTAGTGGTTTGGTACCCTGGACTCAATTTGACCAGCCCCAGCATTTT.

This clone was detected a few times. The V and J genes are TRBV7-3 and TRBJ1-2; no firm D call. This CDR3 comprises 15 residues. The V and J ends lost 5 bases and 4 bases respectively, with 17 bases between them. Germline CDR1 and CDR2: SGHTA and FQGTGA. This CDR3 reads CASSQEAWPRYGYTF. The CDR3 DNA follows: TGTGCCAGCAGCCAGGAGGCTTGGCCTCGCTATGGCTACACCTTC.

This clone appeared once. The chain carries TRBV27 and TRBJ2-7; D may be TRBD2 (6 bases). V lost 5 bases, J lost 3 bases, and 14 bases lay in between. The CDR3 is 14 residues long. Germline assignment: CDR1 MNHEY and CDR2 SMNVEV (reference sequence). CDR3 residues: CASSTGTRNYEQYF. The CDR3 nucleotides read TGTGCCAGCAGTACCGGGACTCGGAACTACGAGCAGTACTTC.

This chain connects TRBV5-4 to TRBJ1-6; TRBD1 matches at 7 bases. With 4 bases clipped from V and 10 bases from J, the junction kept 11 bases outside the gene matches. Germline CDR1 SGHNT, CDR2 YYREEE (reference sequence). The CDR3 is 15 amino acids. CDR3 amino acids: CASSRTRQGKSPLHF. The CDR3 nucleotides read TGTGCCAGCAGCCGTACGAGACAGGGAAAATCACCCCTCCACTTT.

CDR3 bases: TGTGCCAGCAGCCGGCGGGGTAGCGGGGCCTACAATGAGCAGTTCTTC. This gives the protein CASSRRGSGAYNEQFF. The chain combines TRBV28 with TRBJ2-1, with 8 bases matching TRBD2. V was clipped by 6 bases and J by 2 bases; unmatched bases: 9. This CDR3 contains 16 residues. CDR1 is MDHEN, CDR2 SYDVKM, per germline.

This chain links TRBV19 with TRBJ2-1; the D gene is possibly TRBD1 (5 bases). The V gene's germline CDR1 is LNHDA and CDR2 SQIVND (reference sequence). This CDR3 comprises 14 residues. V gave up 3 bases and J gave up 2 bases, with 8 bases separating them. CDR3 protein: CASSIRGPYNEQFF. The CDR3 bases are TGTGCCAGTAGTATTAGGGGCCCCTACAATGAGCAGTTCTTC.

The chain has TRBV4-3 and TRBJ2-5; D is possibly TRBD1 (5 bases). In germline, CDR1 is LGHNA, CDR2 YSLEER. Trimming pared 0 bases from V and 6 bases from J, leaving 11 bases between. The CDR3 is made up of 14 amino acids. As DNA, the CDR3 is TGCGCCAGCAGCCAAGACCCAGGGTTACAGACCCAGTACTTC. Translated, it gives CASSQDPGLQTQYF.

This chain joins TRBV7-2 and TRBJ2-1; 9 nucleotides match TRBD1. V lost 2 bases and J lost 7; bases outside the gene matches: 6. This CDR3 spans 15 amino acids. Germline CDR1 SGHTA, CDR2 FQGNSA. CDR3 DNA: TGTGCCAGCAGCTTACGGACAGGGGTGGGAAATGAGCAGTTCTTC. This sequence encodes CASSLRTGVGNEQFF.

The chain is built from TRBV4-2 and TRBJ2-1; 11 bases are shared with TRBD1. The CDR3 has 14 residues. The J segment lost 7 bases and the V segment lost 4 bases, leaving 3 bases of the junction unmatched. The germline V gene encodes CDR1 LGHNA and CDR2 YNFKEQ. The CDR3 protein is CASSRTGGGNEQFF. The CDR3 nucleotides read TGTGCCAGCAGCCGGACAGGGGGCGGGAATGAGCAGTTCTTC.

This sequence joins TRBV19 and TRBJ1-1; D not certain. Trimming stripped 3 bases from V and 3 bases from J, with 8 bases between. This CDR3 is built from 13 residues. Per the germline V gene, CDR1 is LNHDA and CDR2 is SQIVND (reference sequence). In DNA, the CDR3 is TGTGCCAGTAGTATCCAGGTTGACACTGAAGCTTTCTTT. Its protein is CASSIQVDTEAFF.

V and J are TRBV28 and TRBJ2-7; D may be TRBD1 (6 bases). The CDR3 extends over 13 amino acids. Trimming removed 5 bases at V and 3 bases at J, with 11 bases between. Germline V lookup: CDR1 MDHEN, CDR2 SYDVKM. The CDR3 region has the DNA TGTGCCAGCAGTATAGGGACACTCTACGAGCAGTACTTC. Translating it yields CASSIGTLYEQYF.

The chain combines TRBV10-3 with TRBJ2-6; TRBD1 matches at 12 bases. J was trimmed by 3 bases and V by 10 bases; bases with no gene match: 10. The CDR3 is 17 amino acids. The germline gives CDR1 ENHRY, CDR2 SYGVKD. This chain's CDR3 is CATSRDRGLDGANVLTF. CDR3 DNA: TGTGCCACCTCCCGGGACAGGGGGCTAGATGGGGCCAACGTCCTGACTTTC.

About this clone: This may arise from a read error, as a much more abundant clone is one base away. This CDR3 is also generated by other DNA sequences in the sample. CDR3 sequence (DNA): TGTGCCAGCAGCCTAAACACCGGGGAGCTGTTTTTT. Translated: CASSLNTGELFF. The V gene is TRBV9, the J gene TRBJ2-2; D is unresolved. This CDR3 is 12 amino acids long. The germline V and J ends were trimmed by 4 bases and 2 bases, with 3 bases remaining between them. The germline CDR1 and CDR2 sequences are SGDLS and YYNGEE.

The J gene is TRBJ2-1, the V gene TRBV7-3; 13 nucleotides line up with TRBD2. The junction had 6 bases not matched to a gene; V was cut back by 4 bases and J by 0 bases. Germline V gene sequence: CDR1 SGHTA, CDR2 FQGTGA. The CDR3 runs to 18 residues. CDR3 region: CASSSGLAGRSSYNEQFF. CDR3 coding DNA: TGTGCCAGCAGCTCGGGACTAGCGGGACGGAGCTCCTACAATGAGCAGTTCTTC.

The chain employs TRBV6-4 and TRBJ2-1; TRBD1 aligns across 7 bases. J lost 4 bases, V lost 3 bases, and 6 bases had no gene match. This CDR3 is 15 amino acids long. Germline CDR1 and CDR2: MRHNA and SNTAGT. CDR3 loop: CASSEGGPEYNEQFF. In DNA form, the CDR3 reads TGTGCCAGCAGTGAAGGGGGCCCCGAATACAATGAGCAGTTCTTC.

V and J are TRBV6-1 and TRBJ2-7, with 9 bases fitting TRBD1. The germline gives CDR1 MNHNS, CDR2 SASEGT. This CDR3 is 14 amino acids long. Trimming took 11 bases from V and 5 from J; bases not matched to a gene: 13. CDR3 protein: CASADGQGHDEQYF. As DNA, the CDR3 is TGTGCCTCAGCCGACGGACAGGGGCACGACGAGCAGTACTTC.

The chain recombines TRBV25-1 with TRBJ1-5; the D gene is possibly TRBD1 (5 bases). Trimming took 2 bases from V and 3 from J, leaving 14 bases between them. CDR3 size: 16 residues. The germline V gene has CDR1 MGHDK and CDR2 SYGVNS. The CDR3 loop is CASSEGGHRNNQPQHF. The CDR3 nucleotides read TGTGCCAGCAGTGAAGGTGGTCACAGGAACAATCAGCCCCAGCATTTT.

The V call is TRBV5-6, the J call TRBJ1-2; TRBD1 might be the D (5 bases). Trimming took off 6 bases at V and 2 bases at J, with 11 bases between the two ends. The germline CDR1 and CDR2 sequences are SGHDT and YYEEEE. The length of the CDR3 is 13 residues. Written as DNA, the CDR3 is TGTGCCAGCAACCCGACAGAGAACTATGGCTACACCTTC. Protein: CASNPTENYGYTF.

V and J are TRBV28 and TRBJ2-7, with 7 bases fitting TRBD1. The J segment lost 2 bases and the V segment lost 0 bases, leaving 1 base of the junction unmatched. The CDR3 consists of 14 residues. Germline CDR1 is MDHEN and CDR2 is SYDVKM. The CDR3 sequence: CASSLWTGPYEQYF. DNA for the CDR3: TGTGCCAGCAGTTTATGGACAGGGCCCTACGAGCAGTACTTC.